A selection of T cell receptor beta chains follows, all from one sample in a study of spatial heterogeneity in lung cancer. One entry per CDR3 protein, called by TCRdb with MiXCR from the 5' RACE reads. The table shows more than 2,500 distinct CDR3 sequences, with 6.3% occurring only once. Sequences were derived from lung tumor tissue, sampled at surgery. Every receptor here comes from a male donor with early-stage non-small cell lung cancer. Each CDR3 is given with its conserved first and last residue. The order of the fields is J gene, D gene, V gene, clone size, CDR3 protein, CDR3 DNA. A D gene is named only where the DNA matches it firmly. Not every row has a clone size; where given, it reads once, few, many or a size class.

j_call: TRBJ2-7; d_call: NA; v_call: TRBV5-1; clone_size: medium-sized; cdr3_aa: CASSLADPGSYEQYF; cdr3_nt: TGCGCCAGCAGCTTGGCGGACCCCGGGTCCTACGAGCAGTACTTC
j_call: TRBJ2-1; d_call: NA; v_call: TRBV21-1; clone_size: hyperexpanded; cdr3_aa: CASSSEVSAGLSYNEQFF; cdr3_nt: TGTGCCAGCAGCTCCGAGGTGTCGGCGGGACTCTCCTACAATGAGCAGTTCTTC
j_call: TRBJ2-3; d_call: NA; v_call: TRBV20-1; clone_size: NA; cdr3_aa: CSAGRVGARGTDTQYF; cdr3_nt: TGCAGTGCTGGTCGTGTAGGGGCGAGGGGTACAGATACGCAGTATTTT
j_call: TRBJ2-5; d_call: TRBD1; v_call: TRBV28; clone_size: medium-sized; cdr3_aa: CASSSRTGRGTQYF; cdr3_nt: TGTGCCAGCAGTAGTAGGACAGGCCGTGGGACCCAGTACTTC
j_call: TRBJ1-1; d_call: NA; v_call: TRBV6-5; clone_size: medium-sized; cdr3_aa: CASSYRTGEAFF; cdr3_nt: TGTGCCAGCAGTTACCGGACGGGTGAAGCTTTCTTT
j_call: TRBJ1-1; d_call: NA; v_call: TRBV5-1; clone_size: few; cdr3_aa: CASSLDTTTEAFF; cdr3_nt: TGCGCCAGCAGCTTGGACACTACCACTGAAGCTTTCTTT
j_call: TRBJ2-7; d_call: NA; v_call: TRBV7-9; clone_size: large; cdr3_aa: CASSLASGLSSYEQYF; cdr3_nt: TGTGCCAGCAGCTTAGCGTCGGGGCTGAGCTCCTACGAGCAGTACTTC
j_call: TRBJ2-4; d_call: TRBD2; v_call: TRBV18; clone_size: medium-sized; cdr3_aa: CASSPLAGVVDIQYF; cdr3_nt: TGTGCCAGCTCACCACTAGCGGGAGTGGTAGACATTCAGTACTTC
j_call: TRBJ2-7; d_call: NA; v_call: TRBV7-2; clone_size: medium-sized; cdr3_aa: CASAYPGAYEQYF; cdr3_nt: TGTGCCAGTGCATATCCGGGAGCCTACGAGCAGTACTTC
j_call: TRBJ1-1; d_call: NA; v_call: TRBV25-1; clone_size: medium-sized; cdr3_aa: CASRKHMNTEAFF; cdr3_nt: TGTGCCAGCAGAAAACACATGAACACTGAAGCTTTCTTT
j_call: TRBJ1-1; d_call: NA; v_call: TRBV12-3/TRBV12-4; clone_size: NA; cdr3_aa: CASSFAVNTEAFF; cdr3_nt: TGTGCCAGCAGTTTCGCGGTGAACACTGAAGCTTTCTTT
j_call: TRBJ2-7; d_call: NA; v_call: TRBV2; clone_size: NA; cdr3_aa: CASSEVAISSYEQYF; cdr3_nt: TGTGCCAGCAGTGAAGTAGCGATAAGCTCCTACGAGCAGTACTTC
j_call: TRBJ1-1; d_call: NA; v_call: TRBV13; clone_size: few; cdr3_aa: CASSPQGPTEAFF; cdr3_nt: TGTGCCAGCAGCCCGCAGGGCCCCACTGAAGCTTTCTTT
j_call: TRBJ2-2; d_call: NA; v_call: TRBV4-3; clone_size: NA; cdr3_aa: CASSQDRWGGELFF; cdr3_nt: TGCGCCAGCAGCCAAGATCGGTGGGGCGGGGAGCTGTTTTTT
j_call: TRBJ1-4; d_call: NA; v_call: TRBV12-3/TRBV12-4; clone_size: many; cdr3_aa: CASSLNTHTEKLFF; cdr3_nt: TGTGCCAGCAGTTTAAATACCCACACCGAAAAACTGTTTTTT
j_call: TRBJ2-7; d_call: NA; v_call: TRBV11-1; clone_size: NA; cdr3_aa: CASRAQGTYEQYF; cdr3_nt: TGTGCCAGCAGGGCACAAGGGACCTACGAGCAGTACTTC
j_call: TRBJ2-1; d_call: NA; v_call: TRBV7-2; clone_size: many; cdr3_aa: CASSLSVLDDEQFF; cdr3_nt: TGTGCCAGCAGCCTTTCGGTCTTAGATGATGAGCAGTTCTTC
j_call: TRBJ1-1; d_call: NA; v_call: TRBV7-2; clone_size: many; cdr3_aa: CASSLVRGRNTEAFF; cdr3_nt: TGTGCCAGCAGCTTAGTTCGCGGGAGGAACACTGAAGCTTTCTTT
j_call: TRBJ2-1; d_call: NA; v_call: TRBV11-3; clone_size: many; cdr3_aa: CASFDNNEQFF; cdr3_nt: TGTGCCAGCTTTGACAATAATGAGCAGTTCTTC